This TCR beta chain was sequenced in a study of human T cells and chemical hapten exposure. Sample time point: patch test 1, 2 weeks after DPC sensitization. Treatment: therapeutic diphenylcyclopropenone sensitization with weekly scalp DPC. Unfractionated whole blood yielded the extracted total RNA. This clonotype showed up many times. Germline V gene sequence: CDR1 SGHVS, CDR2 FQNEAQ. The V and J ends lost 1 base and 5 bases respectively, with 9 bases between them. The CDR3 has 14 residues. TCRdb independently ran MiXCR on the RACE reads; one entry per CDR3 protein. The table lists about 34,000 distinct CDR3 sequences, more than 6% of them singletons.

The receptor was derived from a woman aged 25 to 39 with alopecia areata. Some clones in this sample may be carry-over from other donors' samples. This chain connects TRBV7-8 to TRBJ2-1, with D perhaps given as TRBD1 or TRBD2 (6 bases each). The sample here was whole blood, taken in connection with sensitization to the hapten diphenylcyclopropenone (DPC). The CDR3 region is CASSLGGAHNEQFF. The CDR3 nucleotides are TGTGCCAGCAGCTTAGGGGGGGCCCACAATGAGCAGTTCTTC.